The clone carrying this T cell receptor beta chain is a singleton in its sample. The data are from a study of blood T cell repertoires in COVID-19. Study background: From the United States, Italy and Spain came samples of acute and convalescent COVID-19. PBMCs, B-cell-depleted T cells, or T cells were the source of the cDNA or gDNA that made up the material.

Per the authors' pipeline: Cell counts per sample came from amplifying reference gene primers. Some clones are missing from TCRdb's copy, which holds only in-frame ones; the method was immunoSEQ multiplex PCR. That table furnishes V, J and clone size, whereas the DNA furnished D and trimming. The sample gives 43,000 or so clones, about 90% of which show up once; 9.6% is in the top ten. In germline, CDR1 is SGHTA, CDR2 FQGNSA. V lost 1 base and J 0 bases, leaving 18 bases between the germline ends. The CDR3 extends over 18 amino acids. The gene calls are TRBV7-2 and TRBJ1-1, with D perhaps matching TRBD1 (6 bases). The clonotype was recovered from an elderly woman with active COVID-19. Sequenced: peripheral blood. CDR3: CASSLGVAGVGMNTEAFF. The CDR3 region has the DNA TGTGCCAGCAGCTTAGGGGTGGCAGGGGTGGGAATGAACACTGAAGCTTTCTTT.